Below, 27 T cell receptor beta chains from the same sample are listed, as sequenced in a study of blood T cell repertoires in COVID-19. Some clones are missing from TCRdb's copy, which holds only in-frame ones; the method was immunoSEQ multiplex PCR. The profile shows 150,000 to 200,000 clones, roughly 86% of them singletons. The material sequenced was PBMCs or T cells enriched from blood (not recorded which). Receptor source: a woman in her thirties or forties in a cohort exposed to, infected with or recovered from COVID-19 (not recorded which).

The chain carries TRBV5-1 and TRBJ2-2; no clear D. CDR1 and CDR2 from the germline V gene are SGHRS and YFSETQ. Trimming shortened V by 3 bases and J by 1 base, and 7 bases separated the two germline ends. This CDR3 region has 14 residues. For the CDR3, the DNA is TGCGCCAGCAGCTCGACGGGGAACACCGGGGAGCTGTTTTTT. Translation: CASSSTGNTGELFF.

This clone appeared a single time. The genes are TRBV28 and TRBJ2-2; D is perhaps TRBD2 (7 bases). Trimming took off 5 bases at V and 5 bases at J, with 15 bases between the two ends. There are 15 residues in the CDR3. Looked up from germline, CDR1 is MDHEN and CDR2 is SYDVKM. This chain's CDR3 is CASSLGGADTGELFF. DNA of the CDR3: TGTGCCAGCAGTCTTGGGGGGGCTGATACCGGGGAGCTGTTTTTT. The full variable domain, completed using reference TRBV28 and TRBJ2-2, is DVKVTQSSRYLVKRTGEKVFLECVQDMDHENMFWYRQDPGLGLRLIYFSYDVKMKEKGDIPEGYSVSREKKERFSLILESASTNQTSMYLCASSLGGADTGELFFGEGSRLTVL.

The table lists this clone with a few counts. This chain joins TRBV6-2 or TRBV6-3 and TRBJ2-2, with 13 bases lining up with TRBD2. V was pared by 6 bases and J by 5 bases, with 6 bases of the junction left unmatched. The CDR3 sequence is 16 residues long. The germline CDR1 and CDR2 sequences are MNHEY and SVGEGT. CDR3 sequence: CASSKGLAGVTGELFF. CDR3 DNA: TGTGCCAGCAGCAAAGGACTAGCGGGAGTTACCGGGGAGCTGTTTTTT.

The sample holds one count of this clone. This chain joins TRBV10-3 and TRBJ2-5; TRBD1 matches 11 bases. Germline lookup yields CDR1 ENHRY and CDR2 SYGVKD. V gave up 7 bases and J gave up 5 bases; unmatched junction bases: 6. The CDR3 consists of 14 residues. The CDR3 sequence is CAIKPGQGDETQYF. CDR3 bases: TGTGCCATCAAACCGGGACAGGGGGACGAGACCCAGTACTTC.

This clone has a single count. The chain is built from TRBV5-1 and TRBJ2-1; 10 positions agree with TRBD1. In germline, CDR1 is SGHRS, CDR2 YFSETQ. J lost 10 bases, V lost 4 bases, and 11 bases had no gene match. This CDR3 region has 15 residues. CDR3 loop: CASSLGQGPFGEQFF. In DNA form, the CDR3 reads TGCGCCAGCAGCCTGGGACAGGGGCCCTTTGGGGAGCAGTTCTTC.

The CDR3 reads CASSQEGGTYSPLHF. The DNA of the CDR3 is TGCGCCAGCAGCCAAGAGGGAGGGACCTATTCACCCCTCCACTTT. The V gene is TRBV4-3, the J gene TRBJ1-6, with D perhaps matching TRBD1 (5 bases). Germline V gene lookup returns CDR1 LGHNA and CDR2 YSLEER. V was trimmed by 0 bases and J by 8 bases, leaving 11 bases between them. The CDR3 extends over 15 amino acids.

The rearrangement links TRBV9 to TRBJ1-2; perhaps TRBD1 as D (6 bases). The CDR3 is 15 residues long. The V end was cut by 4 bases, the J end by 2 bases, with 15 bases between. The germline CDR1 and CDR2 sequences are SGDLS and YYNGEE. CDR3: CASSREGGTNYGYTF. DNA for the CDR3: TGTGCCAGCAGCAGAGAAGGGGGAACCAACTATGGCTACACCTTC.

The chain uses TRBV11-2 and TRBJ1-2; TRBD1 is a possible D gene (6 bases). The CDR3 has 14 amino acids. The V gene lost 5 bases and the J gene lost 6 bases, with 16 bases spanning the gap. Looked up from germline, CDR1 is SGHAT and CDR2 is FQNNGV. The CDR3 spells CASSHGRGGDGYTF. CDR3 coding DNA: TGTGCCAGCAGCCATGGGAGGGGGGGAGATGGCTACACCTTC.

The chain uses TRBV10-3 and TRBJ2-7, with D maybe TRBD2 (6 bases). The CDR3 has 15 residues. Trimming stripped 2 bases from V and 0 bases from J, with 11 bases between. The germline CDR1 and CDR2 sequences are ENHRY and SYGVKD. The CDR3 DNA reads TGTGCCATCAGTGAGGAGGTAGCGGTCTCCTACGAGCAGTACTTC. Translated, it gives CAISEEVAVSYEQYF.

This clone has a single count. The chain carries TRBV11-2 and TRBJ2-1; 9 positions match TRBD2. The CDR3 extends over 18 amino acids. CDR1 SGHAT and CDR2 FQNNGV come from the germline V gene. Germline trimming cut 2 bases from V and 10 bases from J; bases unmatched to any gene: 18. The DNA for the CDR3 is TGTGCCAGCAGCTTATCCCGTGGGTTGAGCGGGAGGCCCGAGGAGCAGTTCTTC. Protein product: CASSLSRGLSGRPEEQFF.

CDR3 in amino acids: CASSYSRMNTEAFF. CDR3 nucleotide sequence: TGTGCCAGCAGTTACTCGAGAATGAACACTGAAGCTTTCTTT. This chain joins TRBV6-6 and TRBJ1-1; D not resolved. From germline, CDR1 is MNHNY and CDR2 SVGAGI (reference sequence). The ends were cut back, 0 bases at V and 0 bases at J, with 5 bases in the middle. The CDR3 consists of 14 residues.

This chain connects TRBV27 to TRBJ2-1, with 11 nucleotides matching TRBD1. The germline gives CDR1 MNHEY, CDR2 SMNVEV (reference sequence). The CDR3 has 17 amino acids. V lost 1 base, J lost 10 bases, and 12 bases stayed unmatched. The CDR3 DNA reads TGTGCCAGCAGTTTATACCCCTTGGGACAGGGGGGACAAGAGCAGTTCTTC. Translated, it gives CASSLYPLGQGGQEQFF.

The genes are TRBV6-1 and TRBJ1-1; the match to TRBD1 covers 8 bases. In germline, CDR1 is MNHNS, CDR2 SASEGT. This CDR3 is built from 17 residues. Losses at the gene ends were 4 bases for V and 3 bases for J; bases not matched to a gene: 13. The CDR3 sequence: CASSGPRKQGAHTEAFF. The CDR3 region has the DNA TGTGCCAGCAGTGGACCCCGAAAGCAGGGGGCACACACTGAAGCTTTCTTT.

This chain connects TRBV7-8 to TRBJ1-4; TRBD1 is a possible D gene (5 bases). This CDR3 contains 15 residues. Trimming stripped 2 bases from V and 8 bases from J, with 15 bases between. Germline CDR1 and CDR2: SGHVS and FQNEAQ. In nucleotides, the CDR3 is TGTGCCAGCAGCTTAAGGGCAGGGAAATGGGAAAAACTGTTTTTT. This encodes CASSLRAGKWEKLFF.

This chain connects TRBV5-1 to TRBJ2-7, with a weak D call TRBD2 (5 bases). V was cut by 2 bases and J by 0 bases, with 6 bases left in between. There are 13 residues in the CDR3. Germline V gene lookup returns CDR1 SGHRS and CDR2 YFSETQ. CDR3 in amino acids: CASSFGVSYEQYF. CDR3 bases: TGCGCCAGCAGCTTCGGGGTCTCCTACGAGCAGTACTTC.

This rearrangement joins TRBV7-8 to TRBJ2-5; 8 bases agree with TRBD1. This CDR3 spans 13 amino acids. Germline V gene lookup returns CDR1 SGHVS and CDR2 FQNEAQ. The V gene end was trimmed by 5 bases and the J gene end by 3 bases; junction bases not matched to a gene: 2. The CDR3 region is CASSGQGEETQYF. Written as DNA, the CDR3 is TGTGCCAGCAGCGGACAGGGTGAAGAGACCCAGTACTTC.

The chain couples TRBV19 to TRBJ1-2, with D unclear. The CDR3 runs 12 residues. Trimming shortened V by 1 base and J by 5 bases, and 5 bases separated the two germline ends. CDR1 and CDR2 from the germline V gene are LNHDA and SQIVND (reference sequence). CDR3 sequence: CASSIGEYGYTF. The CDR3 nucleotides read TGTGCCAGTAGTATAGGGGAGTATGGCTACACCTTC.

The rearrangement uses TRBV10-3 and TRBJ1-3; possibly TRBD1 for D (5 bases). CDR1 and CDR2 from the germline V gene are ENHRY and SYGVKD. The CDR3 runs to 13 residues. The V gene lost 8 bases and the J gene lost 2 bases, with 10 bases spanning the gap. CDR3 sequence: CAILSTAGNTIYF. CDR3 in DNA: TGTGCCATCCTTTCGACAGCTGGAAACACCATATATTTT.

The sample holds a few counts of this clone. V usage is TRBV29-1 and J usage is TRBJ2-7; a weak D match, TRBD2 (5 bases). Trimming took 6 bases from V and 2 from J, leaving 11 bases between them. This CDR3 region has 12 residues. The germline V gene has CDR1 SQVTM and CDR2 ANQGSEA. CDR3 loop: CSVLDSAYEQYF. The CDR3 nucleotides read TGCAGCGTCCTGGACTCAGCCTACGAGCAGTACTTC.

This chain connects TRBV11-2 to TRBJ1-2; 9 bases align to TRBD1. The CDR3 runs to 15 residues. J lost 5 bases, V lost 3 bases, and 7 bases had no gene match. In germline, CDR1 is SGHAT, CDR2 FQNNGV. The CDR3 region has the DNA TGTGCCAGCAGCTTCACCAGGACAGGGGAATATGGCTACACCTTC. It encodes CASSFTRTGEYGYTF. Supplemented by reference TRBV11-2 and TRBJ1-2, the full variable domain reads EAGVAQSPRYKIIEKRQSVAFWCNPISGHATLYWYQQILGQGPKLLIQFQNNGVVDDSQLPKDRFSAERLKGVDSTLKIQPAKLEDSAVYLCASSFTRTGEYGYTFGSGTRLTVV.

CDR3 region: CSVRITGTENTEAFF. The CDR3 DNA reads TGCAGCGTTCGGATCACCGGGACTGAGAACACTGAAGCTTTCTTT. This chain uses TRBV29-1 with TRBJ1-1, with a possible D match to TRBD1 (5 bases). The CDR3 totals 15 residues. V lost 5 bases to trimming and J lost 1 base, with 17 bases between them. CDR1 and CDR2 from the germline V gene are SQVTM and ANQGSEA. Based on the CDR3 plus reference TRBV29-1 and TRBJ1-1, the full variable domain is SAVISQKPSRDICQRGTSLTIQCQVDSQVTMMFWYRQQPGQSLTLIATANQGSEATYESGFVIDKFPISRPNLTFSTLTVSNMSPEDSSIYLCSVRITGTENTEAFFGQGTRLTVV.

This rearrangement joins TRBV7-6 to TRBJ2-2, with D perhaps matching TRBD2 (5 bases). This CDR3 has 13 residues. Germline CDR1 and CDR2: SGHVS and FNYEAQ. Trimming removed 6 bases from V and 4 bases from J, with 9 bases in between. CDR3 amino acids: CASSTAATGELFF. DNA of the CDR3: TGTGCCAGCAGTACAGCGGCCACCGGGGAGCTGTTTTTT.

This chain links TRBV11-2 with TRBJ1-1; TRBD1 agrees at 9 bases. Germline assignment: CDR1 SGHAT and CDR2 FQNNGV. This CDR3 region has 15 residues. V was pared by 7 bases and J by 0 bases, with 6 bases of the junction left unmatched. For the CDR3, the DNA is TGTGCCAGCACCTCCCGGACAGGGGTGAACACTGAAGCTTTCTTT. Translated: CASTSRTGVNTEAFF.

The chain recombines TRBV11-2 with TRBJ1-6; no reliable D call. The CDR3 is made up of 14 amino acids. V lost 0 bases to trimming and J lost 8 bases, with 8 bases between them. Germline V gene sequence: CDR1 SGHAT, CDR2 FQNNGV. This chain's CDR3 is CASSLEAGYSPLHF. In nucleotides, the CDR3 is TGTGCCAGCAGCTTAGAGGCGGGGTATTCACCCCTCCACTTT.

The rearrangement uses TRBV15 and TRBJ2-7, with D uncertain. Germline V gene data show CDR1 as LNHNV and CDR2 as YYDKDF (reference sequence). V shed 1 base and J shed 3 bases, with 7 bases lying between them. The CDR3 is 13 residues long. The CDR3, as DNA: TGTGCCACCAGCAGAGCCCAGGACTACGAGCAGTACTTC. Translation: CATSRAQDYEQYF.

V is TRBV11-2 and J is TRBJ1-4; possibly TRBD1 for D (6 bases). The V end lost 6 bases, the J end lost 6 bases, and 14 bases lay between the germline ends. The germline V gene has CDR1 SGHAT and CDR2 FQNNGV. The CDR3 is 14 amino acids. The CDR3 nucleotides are TGTGCCAGCAGTTCAAACAGGGTGCATGAAAAACTGTTTTTT. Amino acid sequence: CASSSNRVHEKLFF.

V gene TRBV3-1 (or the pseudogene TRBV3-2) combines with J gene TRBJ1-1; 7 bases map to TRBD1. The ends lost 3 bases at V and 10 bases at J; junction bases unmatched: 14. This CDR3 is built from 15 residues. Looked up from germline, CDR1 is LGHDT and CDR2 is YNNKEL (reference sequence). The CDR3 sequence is CASSQTGRTNGGAFF. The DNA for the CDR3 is TGTGCCAGCAGCCAGACAGGGCGCACGAACGGAGGAGCTTTCTTT.